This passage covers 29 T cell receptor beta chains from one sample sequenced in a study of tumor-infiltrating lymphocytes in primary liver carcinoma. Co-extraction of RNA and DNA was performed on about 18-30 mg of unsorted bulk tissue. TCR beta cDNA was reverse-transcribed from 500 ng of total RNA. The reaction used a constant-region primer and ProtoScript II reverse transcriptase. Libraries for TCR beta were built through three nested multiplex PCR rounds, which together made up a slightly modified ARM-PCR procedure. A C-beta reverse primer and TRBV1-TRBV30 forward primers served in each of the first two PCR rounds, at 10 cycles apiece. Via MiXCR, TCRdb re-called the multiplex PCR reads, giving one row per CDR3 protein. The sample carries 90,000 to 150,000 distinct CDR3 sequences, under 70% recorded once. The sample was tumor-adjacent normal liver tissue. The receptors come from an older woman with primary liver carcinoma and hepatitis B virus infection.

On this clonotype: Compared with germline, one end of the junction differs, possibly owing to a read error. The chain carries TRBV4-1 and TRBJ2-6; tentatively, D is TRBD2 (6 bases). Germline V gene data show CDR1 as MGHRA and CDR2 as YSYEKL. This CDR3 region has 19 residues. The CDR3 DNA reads TGCGCCAGAAGCCTACCAACTAGCTGGAGAAGCACTGGGGCCAACGTCCTGGCTTTC. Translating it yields CARSLPTSWRSTGANVLAF.

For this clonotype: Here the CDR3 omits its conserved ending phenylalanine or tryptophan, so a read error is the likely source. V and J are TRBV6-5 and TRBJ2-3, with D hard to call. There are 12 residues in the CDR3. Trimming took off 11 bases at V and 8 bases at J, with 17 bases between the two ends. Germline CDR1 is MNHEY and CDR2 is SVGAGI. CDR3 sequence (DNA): TGTGCCGGATGTAAAGCCTCCGGTACGCAGTATCTT. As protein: CAGCKASGTQYL.

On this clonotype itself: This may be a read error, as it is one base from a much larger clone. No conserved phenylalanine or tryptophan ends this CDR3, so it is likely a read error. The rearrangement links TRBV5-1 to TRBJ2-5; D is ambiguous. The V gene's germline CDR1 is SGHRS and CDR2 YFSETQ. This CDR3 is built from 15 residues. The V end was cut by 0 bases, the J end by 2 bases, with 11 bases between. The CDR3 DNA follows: TGCGCCAGCAGCTTGGCCTCCCAGAGACAAGAGACCCAGTACCTC. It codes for CASSLASQRQETQYL.

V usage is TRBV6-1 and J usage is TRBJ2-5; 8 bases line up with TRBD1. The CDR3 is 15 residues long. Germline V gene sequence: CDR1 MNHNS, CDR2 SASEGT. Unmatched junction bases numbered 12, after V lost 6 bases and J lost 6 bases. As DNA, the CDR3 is TGTGCCAGCAGCCATGGACAGGGTAGGGGGAAGACCCAGTACTTC. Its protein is CASSHGQGRGKTQYF.

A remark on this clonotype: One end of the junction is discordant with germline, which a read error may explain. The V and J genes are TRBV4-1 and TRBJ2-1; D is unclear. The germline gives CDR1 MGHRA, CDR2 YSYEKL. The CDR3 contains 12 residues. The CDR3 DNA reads TGCGCCAGCAGCCAAAACGGAAATGATCAGTTCTTC. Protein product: CASSQNGNDQFF.

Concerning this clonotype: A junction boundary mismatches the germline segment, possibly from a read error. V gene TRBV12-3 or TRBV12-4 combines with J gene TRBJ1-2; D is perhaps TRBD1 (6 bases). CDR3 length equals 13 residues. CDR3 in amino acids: CASSLRGGRDYTF. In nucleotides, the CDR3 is TGCGCCAGCAGTTTGAGGGGGGGTCGTGACTACACCTTC.

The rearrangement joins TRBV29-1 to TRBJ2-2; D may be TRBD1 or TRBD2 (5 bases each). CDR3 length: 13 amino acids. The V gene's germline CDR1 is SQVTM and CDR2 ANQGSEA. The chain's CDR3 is CSAMTERVGELFF. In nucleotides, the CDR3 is TGCAGTGCTATGACAGAGAGGGTCGGGGAGCTGTTTTTT.

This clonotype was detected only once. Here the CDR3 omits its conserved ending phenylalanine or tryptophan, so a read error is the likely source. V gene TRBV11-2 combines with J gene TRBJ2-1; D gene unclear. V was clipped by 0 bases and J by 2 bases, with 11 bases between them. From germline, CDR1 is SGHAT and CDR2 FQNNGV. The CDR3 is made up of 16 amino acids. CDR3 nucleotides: TGTGCCAGCAGCTTAGAAATAGGAATGACCTACAATGAGCAGTTCCTC. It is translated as CASSLEIGMTYNEQFL.

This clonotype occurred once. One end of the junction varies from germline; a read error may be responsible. CDR3 protein: CSVLGGGTTEAFF. CDR3 bases: TGTAGCGTCCTAGGGGGCGGGACCACTGAAGCTTTCTTT. This chain joins TRBV29-1 and TRBJ1-1; 7 bases are shared with TRBD1. CDR3 length equals 13 residues. Per germline, CDR1 SQVTM and CDR2 ANQGSEA.

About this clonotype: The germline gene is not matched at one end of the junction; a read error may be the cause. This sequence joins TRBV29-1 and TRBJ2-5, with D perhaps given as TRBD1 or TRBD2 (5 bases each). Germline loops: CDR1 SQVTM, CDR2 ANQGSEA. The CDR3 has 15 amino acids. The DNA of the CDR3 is TGCAGCGTTGAAGGCCCAACAAGGGACCAAGAGACCCAGCACTTC. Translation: CSVEGPTRDQETQHF.

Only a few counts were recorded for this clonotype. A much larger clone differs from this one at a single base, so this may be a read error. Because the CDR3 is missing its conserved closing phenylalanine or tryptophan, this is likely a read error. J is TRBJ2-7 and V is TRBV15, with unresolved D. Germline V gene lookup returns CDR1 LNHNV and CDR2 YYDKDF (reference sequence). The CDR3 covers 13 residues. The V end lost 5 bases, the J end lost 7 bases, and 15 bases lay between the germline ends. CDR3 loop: CATSPGTPWEQYI. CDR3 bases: TGTGCCACCAGCCCCGGAACGCCTTGGGAGCAGTACATC.

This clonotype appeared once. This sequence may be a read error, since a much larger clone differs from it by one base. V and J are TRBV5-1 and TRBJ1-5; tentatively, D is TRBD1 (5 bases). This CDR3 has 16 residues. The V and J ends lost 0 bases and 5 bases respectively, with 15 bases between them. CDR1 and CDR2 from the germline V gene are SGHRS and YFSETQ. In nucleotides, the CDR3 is TGCGCCAGCAGCTTGGGGGTGACAGAGGAACATCAGCCCCAGCATTTT. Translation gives CASSLGVTEEHQPQHF.

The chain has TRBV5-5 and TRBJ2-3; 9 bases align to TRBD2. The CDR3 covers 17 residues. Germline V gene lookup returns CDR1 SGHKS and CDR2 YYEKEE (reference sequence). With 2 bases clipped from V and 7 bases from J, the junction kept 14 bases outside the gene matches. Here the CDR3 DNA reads TGTGCCAGCAGCTTCAGGGGCGGGAGGGCCCGCATACATACGCAGTATTTT. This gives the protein CASSFRGGRARIHTQYF.

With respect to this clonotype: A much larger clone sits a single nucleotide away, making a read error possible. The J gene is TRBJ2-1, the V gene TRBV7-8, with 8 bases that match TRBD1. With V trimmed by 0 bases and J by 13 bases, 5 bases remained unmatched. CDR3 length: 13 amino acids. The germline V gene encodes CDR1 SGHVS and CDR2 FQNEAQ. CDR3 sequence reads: CASSLAQDRVQFF. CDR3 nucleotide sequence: TGTGCCAGCAGCTTAGCGCAGGACAGGGTTCAGTTCTTC.

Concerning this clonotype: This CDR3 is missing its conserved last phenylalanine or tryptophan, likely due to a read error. This chain's CDR3 is CASSLGQGVGVAEAFI. The CDR3 coding sequence is TGTGCCAGCAGTTTGGGACAGGGGGTTGGAGTGGCTGAAGCTTTCATT. The chain carries TRBV6-5 and TRBJ1-1; 11 bases agree with TRBD1. With V trimmed by 4 bases and J by 6 bases, 10 bases remained unmatched. The germline V gene encodes CDR1 MNHEY and CDR2 SVGAGI. The CDR3 runs 16 residues.

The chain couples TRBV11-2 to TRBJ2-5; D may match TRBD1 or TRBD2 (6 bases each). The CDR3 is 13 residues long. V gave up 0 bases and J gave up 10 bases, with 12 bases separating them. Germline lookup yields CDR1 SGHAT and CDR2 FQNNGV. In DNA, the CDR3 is TGTGCCAGCAGCTTAGATAGGGGGGAAATCCAGTACTTC. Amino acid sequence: CASSLDRGEIQYF.

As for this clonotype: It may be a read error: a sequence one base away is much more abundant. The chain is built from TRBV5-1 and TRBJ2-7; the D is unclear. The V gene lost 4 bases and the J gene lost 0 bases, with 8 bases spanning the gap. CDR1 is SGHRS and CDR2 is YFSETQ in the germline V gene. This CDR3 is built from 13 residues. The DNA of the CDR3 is TGCGCCAGCAGCCGCACCAGCTCCTACGAGCAGTACTTC. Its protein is CASSRTSSYEQYF.

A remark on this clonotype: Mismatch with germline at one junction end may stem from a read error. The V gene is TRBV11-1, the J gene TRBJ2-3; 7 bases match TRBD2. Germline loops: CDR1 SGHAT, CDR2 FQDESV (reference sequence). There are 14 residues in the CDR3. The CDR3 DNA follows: TGTACCAGCAACTTAAGGCAACGTGCGGGAGAGTCTTACTTT. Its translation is CTSNLRQRAGESYF.

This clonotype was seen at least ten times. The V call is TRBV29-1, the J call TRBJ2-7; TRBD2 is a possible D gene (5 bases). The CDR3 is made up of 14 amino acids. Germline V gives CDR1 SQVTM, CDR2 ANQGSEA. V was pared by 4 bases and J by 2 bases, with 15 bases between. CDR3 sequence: CSVVMGVGTYEQYF. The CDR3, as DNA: TGCAGCGTTGTTATGGGAGTAGGGACCTACGAGCAGTACTTC.

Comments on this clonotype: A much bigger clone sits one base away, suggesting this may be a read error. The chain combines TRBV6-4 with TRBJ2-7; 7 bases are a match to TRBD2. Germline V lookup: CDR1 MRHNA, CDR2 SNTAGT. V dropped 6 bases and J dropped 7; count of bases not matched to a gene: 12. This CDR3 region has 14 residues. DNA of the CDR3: TGTGCCAGCAGCGAGTGGGAGGGAGCTGCGGAGCAGTACTTC. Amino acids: CASSEWEGAAEQYF.

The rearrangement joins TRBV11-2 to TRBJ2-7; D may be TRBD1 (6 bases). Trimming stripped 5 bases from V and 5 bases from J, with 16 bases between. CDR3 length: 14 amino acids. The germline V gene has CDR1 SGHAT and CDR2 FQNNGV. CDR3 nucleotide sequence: TGTGCCAGCAGCCGGAACAGGGAGTATCACGAGCAGTACTTC. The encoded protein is CASSRNREYHEQYF.

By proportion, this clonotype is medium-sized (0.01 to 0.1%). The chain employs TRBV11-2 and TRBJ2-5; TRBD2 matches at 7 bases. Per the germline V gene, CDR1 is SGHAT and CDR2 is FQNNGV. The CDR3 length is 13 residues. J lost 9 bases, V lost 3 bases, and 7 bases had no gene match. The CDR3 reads CASSFTGGGAQYF. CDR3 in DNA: TGTGCCAGCAGCTTTACGGGAGGCGGGGCCCAGTACTTC.

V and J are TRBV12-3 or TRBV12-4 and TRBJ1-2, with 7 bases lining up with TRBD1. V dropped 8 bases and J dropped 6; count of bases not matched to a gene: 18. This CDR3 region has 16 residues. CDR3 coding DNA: TGTGCCAGCTGTGGCCCCAGCTTGACAGGGACGAATGGCTACACCTTC. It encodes CASCGPSLTGTNGYTF.

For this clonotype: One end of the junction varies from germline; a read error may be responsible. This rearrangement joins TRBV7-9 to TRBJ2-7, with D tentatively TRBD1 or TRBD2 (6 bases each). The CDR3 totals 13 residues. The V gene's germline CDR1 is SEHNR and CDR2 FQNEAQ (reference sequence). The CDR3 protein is CVSSLAHGGERYF. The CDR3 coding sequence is TGTGTCAGCAGCTTAGCGCACGGGGGCGAGCGGTACTTC.

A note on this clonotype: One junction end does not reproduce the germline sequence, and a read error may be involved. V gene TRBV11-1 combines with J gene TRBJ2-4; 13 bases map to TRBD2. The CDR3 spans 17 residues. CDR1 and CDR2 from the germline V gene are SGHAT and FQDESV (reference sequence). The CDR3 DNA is TGTGCCAGCAGCCTCCCCGGGACTAGCGGGACCAAAAACATTAAGTACTTC. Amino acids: CASSLPGTSGTKNIKYF.

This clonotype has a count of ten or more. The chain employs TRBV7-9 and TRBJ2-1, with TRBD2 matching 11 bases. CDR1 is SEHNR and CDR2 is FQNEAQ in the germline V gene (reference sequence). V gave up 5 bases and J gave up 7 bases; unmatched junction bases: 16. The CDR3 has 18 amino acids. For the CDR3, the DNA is TGTGCCAGCAGCCCCAACCCTTTAGCGGGAGGGCCTCGGAATGAGCAGTTCTTC. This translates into CASSPNPLAGGPRNEQFF.

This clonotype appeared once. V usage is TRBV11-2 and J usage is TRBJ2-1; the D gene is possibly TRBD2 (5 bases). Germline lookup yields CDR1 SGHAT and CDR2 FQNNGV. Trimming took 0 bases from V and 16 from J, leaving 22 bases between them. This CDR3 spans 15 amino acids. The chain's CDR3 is CASSLEDGENNEQFF. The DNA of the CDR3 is TGTGCCAGCAGCTTAGAGGATGGGGAGAACAATGAACAATTCTTC.

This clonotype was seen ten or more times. CDR3 nucleotides: TGTGCCAGCAGCTCGACAGGGAACGGCGATACGCAGTATTTT. Its protein product is CASSSTGNGDTQYF. The rearrangement links TRBV6-5 to TRBJ2-3; TRBD1 agrees at 7 bases. Germline V gene sequence: CDR1 MNHEY, CDR2 SVGAGI. This CDR3 is 14 amino acids long. Germline trimming cut 6 bases from V and 6 bases from J; bases unmatched to any gene: 9.

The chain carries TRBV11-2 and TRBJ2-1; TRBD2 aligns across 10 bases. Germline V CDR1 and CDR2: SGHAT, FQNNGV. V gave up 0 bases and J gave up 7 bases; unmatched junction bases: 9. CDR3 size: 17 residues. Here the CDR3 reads CASSLDQGSGRMNEQFF. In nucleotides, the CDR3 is TGTGCCAGCAGCTTAGATCAGGGTAGCGGGAGGATGAATGAGCAGTTCTTC.